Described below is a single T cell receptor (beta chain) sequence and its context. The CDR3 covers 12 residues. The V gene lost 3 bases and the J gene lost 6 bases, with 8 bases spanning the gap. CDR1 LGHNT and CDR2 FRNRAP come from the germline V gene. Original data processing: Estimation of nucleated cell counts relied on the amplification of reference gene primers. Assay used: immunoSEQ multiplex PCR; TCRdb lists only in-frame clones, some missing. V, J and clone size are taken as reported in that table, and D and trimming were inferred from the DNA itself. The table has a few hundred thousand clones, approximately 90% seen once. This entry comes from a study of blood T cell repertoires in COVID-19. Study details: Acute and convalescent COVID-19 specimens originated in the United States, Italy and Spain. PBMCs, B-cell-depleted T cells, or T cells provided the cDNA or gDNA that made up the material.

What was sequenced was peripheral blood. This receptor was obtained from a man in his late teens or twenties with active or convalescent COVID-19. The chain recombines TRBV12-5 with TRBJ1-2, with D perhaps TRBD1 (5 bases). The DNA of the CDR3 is TGTGCTAGTGGTTTTTCAGGGAATGGCTACACCTTC. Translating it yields CASGFSGNGYTF.